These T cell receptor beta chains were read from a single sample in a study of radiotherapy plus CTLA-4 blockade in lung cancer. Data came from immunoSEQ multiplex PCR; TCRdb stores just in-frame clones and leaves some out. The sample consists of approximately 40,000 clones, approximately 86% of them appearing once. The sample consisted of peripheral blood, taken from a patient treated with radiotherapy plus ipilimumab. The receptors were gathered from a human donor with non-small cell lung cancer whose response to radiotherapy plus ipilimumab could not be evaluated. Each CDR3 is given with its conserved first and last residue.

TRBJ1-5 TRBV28 CASSLRSRSGNQPQHF
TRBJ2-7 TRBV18 CASSPPHRGYNEQYF
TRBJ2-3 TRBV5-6 CASSQATSSTQYF
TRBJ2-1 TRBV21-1 CARIDSRSYNEQFF
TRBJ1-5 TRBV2 CASSEITWTDNQPQHF
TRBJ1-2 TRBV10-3 CAISEGGWGYTF
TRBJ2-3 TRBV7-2 CASSFLYTDTQYF
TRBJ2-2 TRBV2 CASSPGTGRNTGELFF
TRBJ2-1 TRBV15 CATSRGTGDNEQFF
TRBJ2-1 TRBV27 CASTPSGRAEQFF
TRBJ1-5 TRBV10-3 CAISTEGVNQPQHF
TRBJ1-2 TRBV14 CASSPSTGWNGYTF
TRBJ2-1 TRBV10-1 CASSKGQLPRNEQFF
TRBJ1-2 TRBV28 CASTPRRVPGYTF
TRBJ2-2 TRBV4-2 CASSQETGGNTGELFF
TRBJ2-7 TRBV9 CASSARPTGGYEQYF